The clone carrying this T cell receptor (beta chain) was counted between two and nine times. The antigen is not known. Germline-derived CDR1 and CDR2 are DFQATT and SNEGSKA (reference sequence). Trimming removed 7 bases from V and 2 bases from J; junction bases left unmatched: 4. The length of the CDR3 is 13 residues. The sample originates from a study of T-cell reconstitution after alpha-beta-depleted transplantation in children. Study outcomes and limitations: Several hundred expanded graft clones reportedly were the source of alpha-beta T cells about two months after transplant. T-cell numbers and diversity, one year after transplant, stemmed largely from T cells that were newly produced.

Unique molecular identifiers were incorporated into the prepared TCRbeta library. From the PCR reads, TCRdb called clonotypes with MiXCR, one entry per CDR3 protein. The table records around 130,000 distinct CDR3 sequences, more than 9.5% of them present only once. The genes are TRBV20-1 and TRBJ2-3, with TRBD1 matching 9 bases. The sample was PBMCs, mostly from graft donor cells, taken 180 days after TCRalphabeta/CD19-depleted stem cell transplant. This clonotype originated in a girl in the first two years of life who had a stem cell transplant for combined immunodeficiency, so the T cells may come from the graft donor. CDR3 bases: TGCAGTGGGGACAGGGAAAACACAGATACGCAGTATTTT. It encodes CSGDRENTDTQYF.